The clone carrying this TCR beta chain has only a few counts. The antigen remains undetermined. This sample's time point: patch test 3, about 24 weeks after DPC sensitization. Treatment given: therapeutic diphenylcyclopropenone sensitization with weekly scalp DPC. V shed 5 bases, J shed 8 bases, and the junction held 6 bases outside the gene matches. CDR1 is GTSNPN, CDR2 SVGIG, per germline (reference sequence). The CDR3 has 12 amino acids. In the library, unique molecular identifiers were attached to individual cDNA molecules. TCRdb re-derived calls from the RACE reads in MiXCR, one entry per CDR3 protein. The sample shows roughly 60,000 distinct CDR3 sequences, roughly 12% of them seen only once. The data originate from a study of human T cells and chemical hapten exposure. Study-wide results and limits: Controls formed significantly fewer large CDR3 similarity clusters than expanded TCRs did.

The receptor comes from a man aged 25 to 40 with alopecia areata. Some clones in this sample may be carry-over from other donors' samples. The sample consisted of whole blood, taken in connection with sensitization to the hapten diphenylcyclopropenone (DPC). V and J are TRBV30 and TRBJ2-4, with 7 positions matching TRBD1. The CDR3 is CAWPRQGHIQYF. The CDR3, as DNA: TGTGCCTGGCCGCGACAGGGTCACATTCAGTACTTC.